The entry below describes one TCR beta chain. What it binds is unknown. The data originate from a study of graft-versus-host responses after intestinal transplantation. Study-wide context: Grafts were multivisceral, liver-intestinal, or isolated intestinal. Study-wide results and caveats: With peak circulating GvH clone levels came an association with early post-transplant HvG declines.

Repertoires were generated with immunoSEQ multiplex PCR, while TCRdb's copy carries only in-frame clones and drops some. This table has 89,000 or so clones, roughly 80% appearing once. This TCR came from a human donor who received an intestinal transplant. The sample consisted of unstimulated CD4+ T cells sorted from spleen or lymph node cells, taken before intestinal transplant.

CDR3 nucleotide sequence: TGTGCCAGCAGCTTAGTTACACTAGGGCCGCGCACAGATACGCAGTATTTT. Amino acids: CASSLVTLGPRTDTQYF. V is TRBV7-6 and J is TRBJ2-3; TRBD2 is a possible D gene (5 bases). V was shortened by 1 base and J by 1 base, with 15 bases between the two germline ends. Germline CDR1 and CDR2: SGHVS and FNYEAQ. The CDR3 has 17 amino acids. The full variable domain, with the rest looked up from reference TRBV7-6 and TRBJ2-3, is GAGVSQSPRYKVTKRGQDVALRCDPISGHVSLYWYRQALGQGPEFLTYFNYEAQQDKSGLPNDRFSAERPEGSISTLTIQRTEQRDSAMYRCASSLVTLGPRTDTQYFGPGTRLTVL.